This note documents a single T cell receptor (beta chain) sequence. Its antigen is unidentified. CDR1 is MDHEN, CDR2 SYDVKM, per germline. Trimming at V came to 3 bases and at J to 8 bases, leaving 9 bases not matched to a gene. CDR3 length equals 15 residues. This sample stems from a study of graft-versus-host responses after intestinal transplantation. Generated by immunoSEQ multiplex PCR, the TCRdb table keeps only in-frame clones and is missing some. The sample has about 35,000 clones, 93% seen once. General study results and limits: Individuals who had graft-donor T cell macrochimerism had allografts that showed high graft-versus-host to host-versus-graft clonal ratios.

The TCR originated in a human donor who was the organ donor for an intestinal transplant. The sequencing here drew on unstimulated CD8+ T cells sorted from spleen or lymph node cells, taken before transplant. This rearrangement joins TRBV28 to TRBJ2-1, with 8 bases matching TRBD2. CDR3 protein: CASSFRGSGIHEQFF. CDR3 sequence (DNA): TGTGCCAGCAGTTTCCGGGGTAGCGGGATCCATGAGCAGTTCTTC.